This T cell receptor (beta chain) emerged from a study of shared clonotypes between healthy human individuals. Trimming pared 4 bases from V and 4 bases from J, leaving 16 bases between. Germline V lookup: CDR1 SNHLY, CDR2 FYNNEI. The CDR3 runs 15 residues. Measured with immunoSEQ multiplex PCR; TCRdb has only the in-frame clones, and not every one. This sample yields about 960,000 clones, of which approximately 76% are seen a single time; about 1.5% belongs to the top ten. Sequencing input: memory CD4+ T cells sorted from blood. Stated subset: CD45RA-negative fraction. This TCR was recovered from a man between 18 and 35 years old in good health. The V call is TRBV2, the J call TRBJ2-5; tentative D call: TRBD1 (6 bases). This CDR3 reads CASSGDTGIGETQYF. CDR3 sequence (DNA): TGTGCCAGCAGTGGGGATACAGGGATCGGAGAGACCCAGTACTTC.